The source of this T cell receptor beta chain is a study of blood T cell repertoires in COVID-19. Study-level background: Sample material is recorded as cDNA or gDNA derived from T cells, B-cell-depleted T cells, or PBMCs.

Per the original methods: Amplified reference gene primers provided the basis for estimating nucleated cell counts. Sequencing was performed with immunoSEQ multiplex PCR; in TCRdb, only in-frame clones are kept and a portion is missing. V and J calls and clone size are given by that table; D and trimming were obtained from the DNA. The data contain roughly 500,000 clones, 80% to 90% of them singletons. This CDR3 contains 18 residues. V trimming: 0 bases; J trimming: 1 base; junction bases outside the gene matches: 3. Germline V gene lookup returns CDR1 SGHRS and CDR2 YFSETQ. The sequenced sample was peripheral blood. V is TRBV5-1 and J is TRBJ2-1, with 14 positions matching TRBD2. The clonotype was recovered from a human donor in a cohort sampled during active COVID-19. The CDR3 is CASSLGGTSGSSYNEQFF. CDR3 DNA sequence: TGCGCCAGCAGCTTGGGGGGGACTAGCGGGAGTTCCTACAATGAGCAGTTCTTC.